Given below is one TCR beta chain in context. Per the authors' pipeline: Estimates of nucleated cell counts were drawn from the amplification of reference gene primers. The assay was immunoSEQ multiplex PCR, and TCRdb's table has in-frame clones only and misses some. For V, J and clone size, that table is used; D and trimming come from the DNA. The sample contains 50,000 or so clones, around 90% of which appear only once. This sample stems from a study of blood T cell repertoires in COVID-19. Study-wide context: There were acute and convalescent COVID-19 samples, and they came from the United States, Italy and Spain. T cells, B-cell-depleted T cells, or PBMCs provided the cDNA or gDNA that served as material.

The clonotype was recovered from a human donor in a cohort sampled during active COVID-19. Sample: peripheral blood.

Written as DNA, the CDR3 is TGTGCCAGCAGCTCTCCGGGACAGGGGGACCAAGAGACCCAGTACTTC. Protein product: CASSSPGQGDQETQYF. The chain employs TRBV5-5 and TRBJ2-5; TRBD1 matches at 11 bases. Germline trimming cut 3 bases from V and 0 bases from J; bases unmatched to any gene: 4. The CDR3 has 16 residues. Germline CDR1 reads SGHKS; CDR2 reads YYEKEE (reference sequence).